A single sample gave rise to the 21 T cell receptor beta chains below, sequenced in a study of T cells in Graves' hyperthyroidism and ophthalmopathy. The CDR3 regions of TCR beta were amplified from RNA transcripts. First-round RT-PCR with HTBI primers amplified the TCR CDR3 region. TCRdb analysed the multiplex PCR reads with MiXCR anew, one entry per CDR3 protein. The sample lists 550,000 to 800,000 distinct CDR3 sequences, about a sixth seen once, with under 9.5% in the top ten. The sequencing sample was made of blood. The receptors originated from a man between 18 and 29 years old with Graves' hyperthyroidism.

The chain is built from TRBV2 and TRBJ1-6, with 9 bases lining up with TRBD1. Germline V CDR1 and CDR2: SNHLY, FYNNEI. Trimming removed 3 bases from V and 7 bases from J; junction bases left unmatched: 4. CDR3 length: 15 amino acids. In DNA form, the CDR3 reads TGTGCCAGCAGTGAGCGGACAGGGGAAAATTCACCCCTCCACTTT. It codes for CASSERTGENSPLHF.

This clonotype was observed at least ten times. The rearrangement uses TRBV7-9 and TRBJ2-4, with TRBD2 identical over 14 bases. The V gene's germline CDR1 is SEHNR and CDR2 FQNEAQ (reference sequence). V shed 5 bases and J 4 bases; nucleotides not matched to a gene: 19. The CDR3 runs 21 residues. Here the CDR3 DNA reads TGTGCCAGCAGCGGAGAGGGACTAGCGGGAGCGATCCAGCCTGGAAAAAACATTCAGTACTTC. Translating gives CASSGEGLAGAIQPGKNIQYF.

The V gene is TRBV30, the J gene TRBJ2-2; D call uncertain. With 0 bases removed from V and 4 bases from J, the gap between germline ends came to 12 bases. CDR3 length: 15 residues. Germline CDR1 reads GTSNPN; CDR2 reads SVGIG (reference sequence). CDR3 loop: CAWSVVGILTGELFF. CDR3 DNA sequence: TGTGCCTGGAGTGTAGTAGGGATTCTCACCGGGGAGCTGTTTTTT.

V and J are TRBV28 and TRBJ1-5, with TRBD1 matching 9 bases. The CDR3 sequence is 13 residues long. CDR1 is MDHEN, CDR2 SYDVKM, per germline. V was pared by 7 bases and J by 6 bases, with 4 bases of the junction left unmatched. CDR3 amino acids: CASTSDRGQPQHF. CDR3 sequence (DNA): TGTGCCAGCACTTCGGACAGGGGTCAGCCCCAGCATTTT.

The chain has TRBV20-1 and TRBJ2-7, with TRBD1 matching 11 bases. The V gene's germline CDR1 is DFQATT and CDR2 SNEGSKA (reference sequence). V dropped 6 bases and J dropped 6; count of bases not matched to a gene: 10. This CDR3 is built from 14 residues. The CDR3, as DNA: TGCAGTGCAAGCCTCGGGACAGGGGGGCCCGAGCAGTACTTC. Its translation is CSASLGTGGPEQYF.

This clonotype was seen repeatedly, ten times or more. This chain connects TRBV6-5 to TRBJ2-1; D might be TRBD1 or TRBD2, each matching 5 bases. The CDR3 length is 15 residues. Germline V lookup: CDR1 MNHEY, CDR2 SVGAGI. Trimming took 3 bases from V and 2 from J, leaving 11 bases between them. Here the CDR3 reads CASSYMGDAYNEQFF. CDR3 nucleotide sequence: TGTGCCAGCAGTTATATGGGGGACGCCTACAATGAGCAGTTCTTC.

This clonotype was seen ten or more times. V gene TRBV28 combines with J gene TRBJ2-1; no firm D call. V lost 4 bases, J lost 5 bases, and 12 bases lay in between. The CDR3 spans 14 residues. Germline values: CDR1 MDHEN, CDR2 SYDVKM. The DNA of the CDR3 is TGTGCCAGCAGTTCCGGGTCAAACGACAATGAGCAGTTCTTC. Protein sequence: CASSSGSNDNEQFF.

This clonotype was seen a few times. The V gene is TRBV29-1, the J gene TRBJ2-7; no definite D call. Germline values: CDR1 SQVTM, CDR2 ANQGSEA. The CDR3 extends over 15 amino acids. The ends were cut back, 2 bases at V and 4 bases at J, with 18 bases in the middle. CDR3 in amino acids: CSVESRAPLGYEQYF. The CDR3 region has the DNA TGCAGCGTTGAATCCCGGGCCCCTCTTGGGTACGAGCAGTACTTC.

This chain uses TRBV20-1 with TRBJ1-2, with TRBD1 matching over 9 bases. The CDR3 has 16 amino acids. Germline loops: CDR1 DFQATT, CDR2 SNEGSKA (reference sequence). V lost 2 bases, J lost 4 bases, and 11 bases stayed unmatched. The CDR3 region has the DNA TGCAGTGCTAGACAACCGACAGGGGGTCGGATCTATGGCTACACCTTC. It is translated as CSARQPTGGRIYGYTF.

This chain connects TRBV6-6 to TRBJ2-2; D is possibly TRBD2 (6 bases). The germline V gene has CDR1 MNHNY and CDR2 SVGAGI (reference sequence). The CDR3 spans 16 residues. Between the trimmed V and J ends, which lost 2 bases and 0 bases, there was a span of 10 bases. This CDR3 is CASSYRGLANTGELFF. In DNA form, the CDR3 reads TGTGCCAGCAGTTACAGGGGACTGGCGAACACCGGGGAGCTGTTTTTT.

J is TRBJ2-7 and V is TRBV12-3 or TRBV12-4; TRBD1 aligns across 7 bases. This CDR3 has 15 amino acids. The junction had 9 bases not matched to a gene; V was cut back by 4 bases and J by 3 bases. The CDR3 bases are TGTGCCAGCAGTTCATCCGGGACAGCGAGCTACGAGCAGTACTTC. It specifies CASSSSGTASYEQYF.

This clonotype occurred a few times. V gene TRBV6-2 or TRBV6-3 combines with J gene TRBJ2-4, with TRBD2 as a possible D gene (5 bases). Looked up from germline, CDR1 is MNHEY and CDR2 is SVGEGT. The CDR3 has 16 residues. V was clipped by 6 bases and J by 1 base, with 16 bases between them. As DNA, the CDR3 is TGTGCCAGCAGATTCACGGTGGCGGGCGCCAAAAACATTCAGTACTTC. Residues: CASRFTVAGAKNIQYF.

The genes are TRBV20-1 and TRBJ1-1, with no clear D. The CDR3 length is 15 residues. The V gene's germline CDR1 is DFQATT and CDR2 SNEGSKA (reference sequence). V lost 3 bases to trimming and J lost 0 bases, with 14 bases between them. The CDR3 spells CSASPKTRLNTEAFF. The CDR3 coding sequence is TGCAGTGCTAGCCCCAAGACCAGGTTGAACACTGAAGCTTTCTTT.

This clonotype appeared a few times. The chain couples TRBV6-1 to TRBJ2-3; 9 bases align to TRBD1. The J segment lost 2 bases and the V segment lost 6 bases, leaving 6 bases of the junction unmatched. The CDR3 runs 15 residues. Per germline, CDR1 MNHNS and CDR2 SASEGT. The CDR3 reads CASRGTGSPTDTQYF. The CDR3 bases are TGTGCCAGCAGGGGGACAGGGAGTCCCACAGATACGCAGTATTTT.

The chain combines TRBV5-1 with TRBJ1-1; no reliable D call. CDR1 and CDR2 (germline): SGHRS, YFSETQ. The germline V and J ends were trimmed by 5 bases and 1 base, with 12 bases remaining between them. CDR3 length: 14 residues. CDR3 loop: CASRLMTANTEAFF. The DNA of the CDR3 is TGCGCCAGCAGACTCATGACGGCGAACACTGAAGCTTTCTTT.

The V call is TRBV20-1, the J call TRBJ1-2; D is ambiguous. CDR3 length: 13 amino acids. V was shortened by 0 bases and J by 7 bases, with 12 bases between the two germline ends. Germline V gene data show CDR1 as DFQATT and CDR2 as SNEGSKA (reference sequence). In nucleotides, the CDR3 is TGCAGTGCTAGAGATTATGTCTCACGTGGCTACACCTTC. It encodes CSARDYVSRGYTF.

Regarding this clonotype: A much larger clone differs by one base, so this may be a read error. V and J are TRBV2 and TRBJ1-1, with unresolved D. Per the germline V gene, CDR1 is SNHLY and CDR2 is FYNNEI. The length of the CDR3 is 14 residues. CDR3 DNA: TGTGCCAGCGGTGATTCCAGTTTGTACACTGAAGCTTTCTTT. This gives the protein CASGDSSLYTEAFF.

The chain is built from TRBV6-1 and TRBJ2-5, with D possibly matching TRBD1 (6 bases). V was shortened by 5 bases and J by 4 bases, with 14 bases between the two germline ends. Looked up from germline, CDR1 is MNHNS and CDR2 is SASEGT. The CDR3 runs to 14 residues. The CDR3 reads CASSHTGKVETQYF. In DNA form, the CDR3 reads TGTGCCAGCAGTCATACAGGGAAGGTAGAGACCCAGTACTTC.

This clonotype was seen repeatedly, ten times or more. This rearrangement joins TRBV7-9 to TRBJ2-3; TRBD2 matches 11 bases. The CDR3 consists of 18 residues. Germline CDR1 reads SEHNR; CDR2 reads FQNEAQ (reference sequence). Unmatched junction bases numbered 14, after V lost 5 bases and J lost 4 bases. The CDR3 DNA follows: TGTGCCAGCAGCCAATCTAGGCTAGCGGGAGGCTTGGCAGATACGCAGTATTTT. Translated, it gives CASSQSRLAGGLADTQYF.

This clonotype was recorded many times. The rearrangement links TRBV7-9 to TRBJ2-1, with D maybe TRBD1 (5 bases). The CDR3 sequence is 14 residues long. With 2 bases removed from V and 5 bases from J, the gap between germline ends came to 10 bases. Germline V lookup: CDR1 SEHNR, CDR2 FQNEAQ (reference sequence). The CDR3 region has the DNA TGTGCCAGCAGCTTAAGGGGCCATGACAATGAGCAGTTCTTC. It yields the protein CASSLRGHDNEQFF.

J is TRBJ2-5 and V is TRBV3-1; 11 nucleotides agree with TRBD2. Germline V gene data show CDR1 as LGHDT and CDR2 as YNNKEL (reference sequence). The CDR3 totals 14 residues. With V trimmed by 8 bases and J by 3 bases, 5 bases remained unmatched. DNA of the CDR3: TGTGCCAGCCACCTGACTAGCGGGAAAGAGACCCAGTACTTC. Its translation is CASHLTSGKETQYF.